This is a list of T cell receptor beta chains from one sample in a study of cytomegalovirus exposure and HLA in healthy donors. Data came from immunoSEQ multiplex PCR; TCRdb stores just in-frame clones and leaves some out. The sample gives tens of thousands of clones, roughly 90% of which show up once; approximately 1.1% is in the top ten. The specimen sequenced was PBMCs. Source of these receptors: a man younger than 30 in good health and CMV-seronegative. Both conserved end residues are part of each CDR3. Fields, in order: CDR3 length, clone size, V gene, J gene, D gene, CDR3 protein, CDR3 DNA. A D gene is named only where the DNA matches it firmly. Clone size is stated in some rows and not others, as once, few, many or a class when expanded.

cdr3_length: 15; clone_size: -; v_call: TRBV2; j_call: TRBJ2-3; d_call: TRBD2; cdr3_aa: CASSPSGSKADTQYF; cdr3_nt: TGTGCCAGCAGCCCCAGCGGGAGTAAGGCAGATACGCAGTATTTT
cdr3_length: 12; clone_size: -; v_call: TRBV5-1; j_call: TRBJ2-5; d_call: -; cdr3_aa: CASSGTRETQYF; cdr3_nt: TGCGCCAGCAGCGGGACTCGGGAGACCCAGTACTTC
cdr3_length: 11; clone_size: -; v_call: TRBV29-1; j_call: TRBJ2-1; d_call: -; cdr3_aa: CSVEGGNEQFF; cdr3_nt: TGCAGCGTCGAGGGGGGGAATGAGCAGTTCTTC
cdr3_length: 15; clone_size: -; v_call: TRBV11-2; j_call: TRBJ1-2; d_call: TRBD1; cdr3_aa: CASSTWTGGNYGYTF; cdr3_nt: TGTGCCAGCAGCACATGGACAGGGGGCAACTATGGCTACACCTTC
cdr3_length: 15; clone_size: -; v_call: TRBV28; j_call: TRBJ1-2; d_call: -; cdr3_aa: CASSGASPPNYGYTF; cdr3_nt: TGTGCCAGCTCTGGGGCCTCGCCCCCTAACTATGGCTACACCTTC
cdr3_length: 15; clone_size: -; v_call: TRBV6-5; j_call: TRBJ2-7; d_call: TRBD2; cdr3_aa: CASSYSGLAGDEQYF; cdr3_nt: TGTGCCAGCAGTTACTCCGGACTAGCGGGAGACGAGCAGTACTTC
cdr3_length: 12; clone_size: -; v_call: TRBV30; j_call: TRBJ2-7; d_call: TRBD2; cdr3_aa: CAWSVTSGTHYF; cdr3_nt: TGTGCCTGGAGTGTGACTAGCGGGACCCATTACTTC
cdr3_length: 17; clone_size: -; v_call: TRBV23-1; j_call: TRBJ2-3; d_call: TRBD1; cdr3_aa: CASSQRGQGWRADTQYF; cdr3_nt: TGCGCCAGCAGTCAAAGGGGACAGGGGTGGAGGGCAGATACGCAGTATTTT
cdr3_length: 14; clone_size: -; v_call: TRBV7-9; j_call: TRBJ1-1; d_call: -; cdr3_aa: CASSFQGPGSEAFF; cdr3_nt: TGTGCCAGCAGCTTTCAGGGGCCGGGGTCTGAAGCTTTCTTT
cdr3_length: 14; clone_size: -; v_call: TRBV29-1; j_call: TRBJ2-5; d_call: -; cdr3_aa: CSVEEGDYQETQYF; cdr3_nt: TGCAGCGTTGAAGAAGGGGACTACCAAGAGACCCAGTACTTC
cdr3_length: 15; clone_size: once; v_call: TRBV11-3; j_call: TRBJ2-7; d_call: TRBD2; cdr3_aa: CASSLVASGNDEQYF; cdr3_nt: TGTGCCAGCAGCTTAGTCGCTAGCGGGAACGACGAGCAGTACTTC
cdr3_length: 10; clone_size: -; v_call: TRBV28; j_call: TRBJ1-2; d_call: -; cdr3_aa: CASRGLGYTF; cdr3_nt: TGTGCCAGCAGGGGACTTGGCTACACCTTC
cdr3_length: 14; clone_size: -; v_call: TRBV7-8; j_call: TRBJ2-3; d_call: -; cdr3_aa: CASSWGSFTDTQYF; cdr3_nt: TGTGCCAGCAGCTGGGGCAGCTTCACAGATACGCAGTATTTT
cdr3_length: 15; clone_size: few; v_call: TRBV2; j_call: TRBJ2-7; d_call: -; cdr3_aa: CASTSGAYVSYEQYF; cdr3_nt: TGTGCCAGCACCTCAGGGGCATATGTCTCCTACGAGCAGTACTTC
cdr3_length: 17; clone_size: -; v_call: TRBV5-6; j_call: TRBJ2-7; d_call: TRBD2; cdr3_aa: CASSFLTSGTNSYEQYF; cdr3_nt: TGTGCCAGCAGCTTCCTCACTAGCGGGACCAACTCCTACGAGCAGTACTTC
cdr3_length: 16; clone_size: -; v_call: TRBV5-1; j_call: TRBJ2-3; d_call: TRBD2; cdr3_aa: CASSSTGLAGTDTQYF; cdr3_nt: TGCGCCAGCAGCTCTACTGGACTAGCGGGAACAGATACGCAGTATTTT